This TCR beta chain came from a study of long-term antiretroviral therapy in people with HIV. Trimming took 3 bases from V and 5 from J; bases not matched to a gene: 9. From germline, CDR1 is SGHNT and CDR2 YYREEE (reference sequence). The CDR3 consists of 15 residues. Samples held 1-10 million cryopreserved PBMC, and DNA extraction followed. The libraries were made with immunoSEQ v3.0 at survey level. Each sample had sequencing targeting about 40,000-50,000 T-cell genomes. Some clones are missing from TCRdb's copy, which holds only in-frame ones; the method was immunoSEQ multiplex PCR. The data hold 45,000 to 50,000 clones, with around four fifths observed a single time. Details on this clone: Its target is unknown.

Points from the study as a whole: ART was followed by higher diversity that remained below transplant donor controls. All time points showed a repertoire dominated by clones expanded before ART.

Sequencing was performed on unsorted PBMCs, taken 0.8 years after starting antiretroviral therapy. This TCR came from a woman younger than 30 with HIV. The chain has TRBV5-4 and TRBJ2-7, with TRBD1 matching over 9 bases. The CDR3 loop reads CASSSPGQGRDEQYF. The DNA of the CDR3 is TGTGCCAGCAGCTCTCCGGGACAGGGTCGAGACGAGCAGTACTTC.